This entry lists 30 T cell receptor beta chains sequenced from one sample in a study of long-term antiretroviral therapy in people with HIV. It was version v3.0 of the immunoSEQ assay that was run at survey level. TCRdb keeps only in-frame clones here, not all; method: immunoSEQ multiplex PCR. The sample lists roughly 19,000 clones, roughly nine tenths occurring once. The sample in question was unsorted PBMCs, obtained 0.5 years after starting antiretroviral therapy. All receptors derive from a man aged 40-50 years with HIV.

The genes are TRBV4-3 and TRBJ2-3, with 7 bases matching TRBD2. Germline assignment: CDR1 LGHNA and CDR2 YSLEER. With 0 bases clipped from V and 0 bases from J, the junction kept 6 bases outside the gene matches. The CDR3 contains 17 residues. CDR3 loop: CASSQDPSGASTDTQYF. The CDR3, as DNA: TGCGCCAGCAGCCAAGATCCAAGCGGGGCTAGCACAGATACGCAGTATTTT.

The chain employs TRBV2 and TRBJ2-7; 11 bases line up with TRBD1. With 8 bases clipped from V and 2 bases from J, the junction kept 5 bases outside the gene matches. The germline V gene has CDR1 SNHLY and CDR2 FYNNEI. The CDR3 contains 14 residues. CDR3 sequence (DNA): TGTGCCAGCGCTCCGGGACAGGGGGCCTACGAGCAGTACTTC. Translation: CASAPGQGAYEQYF.

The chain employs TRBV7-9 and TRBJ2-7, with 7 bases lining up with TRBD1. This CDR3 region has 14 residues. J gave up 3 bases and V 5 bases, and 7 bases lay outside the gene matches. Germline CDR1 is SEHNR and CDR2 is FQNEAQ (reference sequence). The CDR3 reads CASSARGGGYEQYF. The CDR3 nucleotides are TGTGCCAGCAGCGCCAGAGGGGGCGGCTACGAGCAGTACTTC.

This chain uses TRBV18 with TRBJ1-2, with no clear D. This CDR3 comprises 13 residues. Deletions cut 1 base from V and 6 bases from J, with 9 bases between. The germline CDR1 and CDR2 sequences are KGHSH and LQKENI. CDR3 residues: CASSPLGSDGYTF. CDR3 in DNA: TGTGCCAGCTCACCACTGGGTAGTGATGGCTACACCTTC.

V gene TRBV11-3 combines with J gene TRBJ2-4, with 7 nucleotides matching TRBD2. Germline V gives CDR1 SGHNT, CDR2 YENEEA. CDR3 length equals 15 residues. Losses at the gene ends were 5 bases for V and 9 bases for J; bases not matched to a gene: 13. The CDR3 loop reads CASSPPGGEGSIQYF. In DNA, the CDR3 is TGTGCCAGCAGCCCCCCCGGCGGGGAGGGCAGCATTCAGTACTTC.

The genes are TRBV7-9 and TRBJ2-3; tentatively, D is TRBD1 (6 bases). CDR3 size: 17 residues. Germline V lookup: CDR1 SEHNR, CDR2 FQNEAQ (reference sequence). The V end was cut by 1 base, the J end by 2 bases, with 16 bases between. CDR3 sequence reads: CASSLGAEQGFTDTQYF. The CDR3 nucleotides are TGTGCCAGCAGCTTAGGGGCCGAACAGGGATTCACAGATACGCAGTATTTT.

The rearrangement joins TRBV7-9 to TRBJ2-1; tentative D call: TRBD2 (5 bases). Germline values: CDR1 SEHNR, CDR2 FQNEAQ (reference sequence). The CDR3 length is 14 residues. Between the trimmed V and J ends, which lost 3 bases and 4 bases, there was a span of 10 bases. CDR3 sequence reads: CASSFHGVYNEQFF. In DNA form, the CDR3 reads TGTGCCAGCAGCTTCCACGGGGTTTACAATGAGCAGTTCTTC. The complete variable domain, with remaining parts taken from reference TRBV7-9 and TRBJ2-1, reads DTGVSQNPRHKITKRGQNVTFRCDPISEHNRLYWYRQTLGQGPEFLTYFQNEAQLEKSRLLSDRFSAERPKGSFSTLEIQRTEQGDSAMYLCASSFHGVYNEQFFGPGTRLTVL.

The CDR3: CASSPPGQGFDEQFF. CDR3 DNA sequence: TGCGCCAGCAGCCCGCCGGGACAGGGGTTCGATGAGCAGTTCTTC. The chain is built from TRBV10-2 and TRBJ2-1; 10 nucleotides line up with TRBD1. CDR1 and CDR2 from the germline V gene are WSHSY and SAAADI. The trim removed 6 bases at V and 8 bases at J, leaving 10 bases unmatched. The length of the CDR3 is 15 residues.

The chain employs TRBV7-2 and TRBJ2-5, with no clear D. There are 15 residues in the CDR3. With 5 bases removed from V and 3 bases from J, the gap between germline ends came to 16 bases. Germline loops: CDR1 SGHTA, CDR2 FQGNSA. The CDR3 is CASSPRSLIEETQYF. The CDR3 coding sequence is TGTGCCAGCAGCCCTCGTTCCCTCATTGAAGAGACCCAGTACTTC.

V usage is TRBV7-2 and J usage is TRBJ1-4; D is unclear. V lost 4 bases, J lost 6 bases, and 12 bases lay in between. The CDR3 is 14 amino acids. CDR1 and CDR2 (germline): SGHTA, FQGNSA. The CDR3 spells CASSSLVGDEKLFF. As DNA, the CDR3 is TGTGCCAGCAGCTCCCTTGTGGGCGATGAAAAACTGTTTTTT. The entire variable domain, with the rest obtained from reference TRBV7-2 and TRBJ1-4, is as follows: GAGVSQSPSNKVTEKGKDVELRCDPISGHTALYWYRQSLGQGLEFLIYFQGNSAPDKSGLPSDRFSAERTGGSVSTLTIQRTQQEDSAVYLCASSSLVGDEKLFFGSGTQLSVL.

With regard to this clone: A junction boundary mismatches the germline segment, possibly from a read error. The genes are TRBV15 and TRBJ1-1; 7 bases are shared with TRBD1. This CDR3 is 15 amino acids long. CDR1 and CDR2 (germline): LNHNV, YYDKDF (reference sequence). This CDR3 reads CATRRQGGLGTEAFF. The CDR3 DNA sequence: TGTGCCACCCGCAGACAGGGCGGATTAGGGACTGAAGCTTTCTTT.

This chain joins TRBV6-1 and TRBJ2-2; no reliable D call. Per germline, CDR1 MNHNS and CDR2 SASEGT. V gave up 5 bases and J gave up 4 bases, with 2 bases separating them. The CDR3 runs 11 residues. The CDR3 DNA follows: TGTGCCAGCAGTTTCACCGGGGAGCTGTTTTTT. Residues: CASSFTGELFF.

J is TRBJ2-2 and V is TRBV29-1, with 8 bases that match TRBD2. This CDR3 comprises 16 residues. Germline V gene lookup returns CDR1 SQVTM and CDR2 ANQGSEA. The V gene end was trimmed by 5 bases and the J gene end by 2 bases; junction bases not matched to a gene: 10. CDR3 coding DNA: TGCAGCGTTCTGAATGTAGCGGGATTCAACACCGGGGAGCTGTTTTTT. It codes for CSVLNVAGFNTGELFF.

This chain's CDR3 is CASTQVPGTQYF. The CDR3 bases are TGTGCCAGCACCCAGGTCCCCGGGACGCAGTACTTC. V usage is TRBV6-5 and J usage is TRBJ2-7; possibly TRBD1 or TRBD2 for D (5 bases each). V was shortened by 7 bases and J by 9 bases, with 16 bases between the two germline ends. The CDR3 is 12 residues long. CDR1 and CDR2 (germline): MNHEY, SVGAGI.

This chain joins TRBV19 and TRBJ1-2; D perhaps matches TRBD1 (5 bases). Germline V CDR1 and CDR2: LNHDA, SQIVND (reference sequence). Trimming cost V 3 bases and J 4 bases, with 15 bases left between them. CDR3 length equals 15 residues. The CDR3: CASSMAQRGVYGYTF. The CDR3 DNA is TGTGCCAGTAGTATGGCTCAGCGGGGGGTCTATGGCTACACCTTC. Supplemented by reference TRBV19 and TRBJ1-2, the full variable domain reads DGGITQSPKYLFRKEGQNVTLSCEQNLNHDAMYWYRQDPGQGLRLIYYSQIVNDFQKGDIAEGYSVSREKKESFPLTVTSAQKNPTAFYLCASSMAQRGVYGYTFGSGTRLTVV.

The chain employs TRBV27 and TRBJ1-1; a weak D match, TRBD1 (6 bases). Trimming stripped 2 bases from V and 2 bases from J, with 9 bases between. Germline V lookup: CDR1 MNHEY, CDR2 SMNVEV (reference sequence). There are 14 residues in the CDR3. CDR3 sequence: CASSLGQTNTEAFF. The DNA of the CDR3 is TGTGCCAGCAGTTTAGGACAGACCAACACTGAAGCTTTCTTT.

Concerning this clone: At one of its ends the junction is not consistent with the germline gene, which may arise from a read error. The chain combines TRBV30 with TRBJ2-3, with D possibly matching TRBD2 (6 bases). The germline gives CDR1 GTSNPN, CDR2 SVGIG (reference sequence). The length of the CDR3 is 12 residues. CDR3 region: CARRGAADTQYF. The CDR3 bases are TGTGCCCGGAGGGGCGCAGCGGATACGCAGTATTTT.

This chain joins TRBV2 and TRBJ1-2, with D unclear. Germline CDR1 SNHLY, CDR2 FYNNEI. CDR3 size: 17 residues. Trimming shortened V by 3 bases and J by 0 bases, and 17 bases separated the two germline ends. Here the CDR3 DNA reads TGTGCCAGCAGTGATATGCCGCCGATCGATTCTAACTATGGCTACACCTTC. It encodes CASSDMPPIDSNYGYTF. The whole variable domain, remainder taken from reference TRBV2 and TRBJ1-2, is EPEVTQTPSHQVTQMGQEVILRCVPISNHLYFYWYRQILGQKVEFLVSFYNNEISEKSEIFDDQFSVERPDGSNFTLKIRSTKLEDSAMYFCASSDMPPIDSNYGYTFGSGTRLTVV.

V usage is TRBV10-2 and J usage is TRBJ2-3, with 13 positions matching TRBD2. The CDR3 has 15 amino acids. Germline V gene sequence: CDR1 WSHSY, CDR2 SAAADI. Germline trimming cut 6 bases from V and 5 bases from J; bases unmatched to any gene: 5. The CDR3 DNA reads TGCGCCAGCAGGACTAGCGGGAGGATAGGAGATACGCAGTATTTT. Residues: CASRTSGRIGDTQYF.

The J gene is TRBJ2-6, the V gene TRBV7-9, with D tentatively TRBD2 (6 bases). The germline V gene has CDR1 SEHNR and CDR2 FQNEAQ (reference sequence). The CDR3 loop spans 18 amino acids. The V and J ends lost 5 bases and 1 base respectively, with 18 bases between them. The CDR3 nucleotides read TGTGCCAGCAGCCCTAAGCCGGGGGAAGGATCTGGGGCCAACGTCCTGACTTTC. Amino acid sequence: CASSPKPGEGSGANVLTF. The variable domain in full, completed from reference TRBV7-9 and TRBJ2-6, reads DTGVSQNPRHKITKRGQNVTFRCDPISEHNRLYWYRQTLGQGPEFLTYFQNEAQLEKSRLLSDRFSAERPKGSFSTLEIQRTEQGDSAMYLCASSPKPGEGSGANVLTFGAGSRLTVL.

The CDR3 spells CASSLEPGANVLTF. Here the CDR3 DNA reads TGCGCCAGCAGCTTGGAGCCTGGGGCCAACGTCCTGACTTTC. This chain links TRBV5-1 with TRBJ2-6, with D hard to call. The germline V gene encodes CDR1 SGHRS and CDR2 YFSETQ. The CDR3 contains 14 residues. Trimming took 0 bases from V and 2 from J, leaving 3 bases between them.

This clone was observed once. The CDR3 reads CAWRDRGTEAFF. The CDR3 DNA is TGTGCCTGGAGGGATAGGGGCACTGAAGCTTTCTTT. This chain connects TRBV30 to TRBJ1-1; TRBD1 might be the D (5 bases). The CDR3 is 12 amino acids. The V gene's germline CDR1 is GTSNPN and CDR2 SVGIG (reference sequence). Deletions cut 3 bases from V and 4 bases from J, with 9 bases between.

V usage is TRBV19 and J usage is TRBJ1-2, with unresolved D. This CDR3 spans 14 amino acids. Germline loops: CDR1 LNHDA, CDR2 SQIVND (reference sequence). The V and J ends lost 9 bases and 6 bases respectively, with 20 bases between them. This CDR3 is CASITLDGSHGYTF. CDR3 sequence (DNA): TGTGCCAGCATAACGTTGGACGGCAGCCATGGCTACACCTTC.

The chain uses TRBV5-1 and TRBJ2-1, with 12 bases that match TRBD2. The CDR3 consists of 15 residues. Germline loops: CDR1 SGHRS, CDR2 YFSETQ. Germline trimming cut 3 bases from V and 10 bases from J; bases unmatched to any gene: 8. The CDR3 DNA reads TGCGCCAGCAGCTCGTCTAGCGGGGGGGCCGGGGAGCAGTTCTTC. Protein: CASSSSSGGAGEQFF.

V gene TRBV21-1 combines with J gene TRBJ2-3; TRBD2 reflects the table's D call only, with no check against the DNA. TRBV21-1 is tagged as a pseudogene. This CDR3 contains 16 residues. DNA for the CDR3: TGTGCCAGCAGCAAAAGCCTAGCGGGGAGGGGGGATACGCAGTATTTT. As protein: CASSKSLAGRGDTQYF.

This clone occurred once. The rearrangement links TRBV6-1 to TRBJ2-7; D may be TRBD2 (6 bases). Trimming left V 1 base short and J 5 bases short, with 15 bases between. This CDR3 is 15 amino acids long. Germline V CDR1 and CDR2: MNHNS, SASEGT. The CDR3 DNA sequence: TGTGCCAGCAGTGAAGTTGGTGTTAGGAGGGACGAGCAGTACTTC. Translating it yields CASSEVGVRRDEQYF.

The DNA for the CDR3 is TGTGCCAGCAGCTACTTACCCGACAGGAACTATGGCTACACCTTC. It codes for CASSYLPDRNYGYTF. The gene calls are TRBV5-6 and TRBJ1-2; weak D call: TRBD1 (6 bases). The CDR3 is 15 amino acids. Between the trimmed V and J ends, which lost 3 bases and 2 bases, there was a span of 14 bases. In germline, CDR1 is SGHDT, CDR2 YYEEEE.

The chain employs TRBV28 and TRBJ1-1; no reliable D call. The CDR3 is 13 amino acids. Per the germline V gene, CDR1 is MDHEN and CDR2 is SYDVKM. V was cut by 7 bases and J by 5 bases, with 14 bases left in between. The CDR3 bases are TGTGCCAGCACAAATAACGGGATGACTGAAGCTTTCTTT. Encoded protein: CASTNNGMTEAFF.

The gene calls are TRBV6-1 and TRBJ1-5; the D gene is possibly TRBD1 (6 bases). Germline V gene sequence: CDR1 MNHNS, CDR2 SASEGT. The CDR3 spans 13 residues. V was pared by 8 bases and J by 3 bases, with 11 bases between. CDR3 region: CASSGANNQPQHF. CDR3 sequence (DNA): TGTGCCAGCTCGGGGGCAAACAATCAGCCCCAGCATTTT.

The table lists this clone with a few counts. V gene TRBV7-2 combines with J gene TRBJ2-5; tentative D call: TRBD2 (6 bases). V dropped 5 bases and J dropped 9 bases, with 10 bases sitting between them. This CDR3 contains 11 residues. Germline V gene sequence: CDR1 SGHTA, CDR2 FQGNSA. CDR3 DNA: TGTGCCAGCAGCGGGTGGGGGGCCCAGTACTTC. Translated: CASSGWGAQYF.